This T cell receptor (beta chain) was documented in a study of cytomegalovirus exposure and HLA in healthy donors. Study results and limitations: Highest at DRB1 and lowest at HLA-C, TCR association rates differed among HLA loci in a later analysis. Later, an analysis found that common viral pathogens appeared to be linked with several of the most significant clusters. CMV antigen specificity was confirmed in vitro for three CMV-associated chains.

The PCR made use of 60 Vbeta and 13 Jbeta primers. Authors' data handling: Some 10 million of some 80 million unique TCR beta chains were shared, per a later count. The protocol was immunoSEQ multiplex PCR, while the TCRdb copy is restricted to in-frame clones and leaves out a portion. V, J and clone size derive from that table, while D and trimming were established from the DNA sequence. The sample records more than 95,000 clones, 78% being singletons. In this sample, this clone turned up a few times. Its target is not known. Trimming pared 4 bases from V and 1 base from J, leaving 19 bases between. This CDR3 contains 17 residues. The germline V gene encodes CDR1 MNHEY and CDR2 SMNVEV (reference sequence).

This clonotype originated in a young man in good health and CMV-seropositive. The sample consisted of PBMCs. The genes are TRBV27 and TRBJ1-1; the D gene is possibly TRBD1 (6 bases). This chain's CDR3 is CASSYGGAGDRNTEAFF. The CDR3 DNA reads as TGTGCCAGCAGTTACGGGGGGGCAGGGGATAGGAACACTGAAGCTTTCTTT.